This T cell receptor beta chain originates from a study of blood T cells in healthy people across ages. It was with a sample-barcoded 5' primer and a J-beta primer mix that a second PCR of about 7 to 12 cycles was run. TCRdb fed the 5' RACE reads into MiXCR, producing one record per CDR3 protein. The sample has 710,000 or so distinct CDR3 sequences, approximately 21% seen once; the top ten hold about 22%. This CDR3 has 16 amino acids. Trimming removed 0 bases from V and 2 bases from J; junction bases left unmatched: 2. Study conclusions and caveats: Long-lived and aged donors differed, with more naive CD4+ cells and higher diversity in the long-lived. Possibly confounding the expanded clonotype changes was the fact that donor CMV status was unknown.

This clonotype occurred a few times. No antigen is known for it. The TCR comes from an older man in good health. The chain couples TRBV12-3 or TRBV12-4 to TRBJ1-3; TRBD1 matches at 9 bases. Sample: blood. The CDR3 loop is CASSLAGTGPGNTIYF. CDR3 coding DNA: TGTGCCAGCAGTTTAGCGGGGACAGGGCCTGGAAACACCATATATTTT.